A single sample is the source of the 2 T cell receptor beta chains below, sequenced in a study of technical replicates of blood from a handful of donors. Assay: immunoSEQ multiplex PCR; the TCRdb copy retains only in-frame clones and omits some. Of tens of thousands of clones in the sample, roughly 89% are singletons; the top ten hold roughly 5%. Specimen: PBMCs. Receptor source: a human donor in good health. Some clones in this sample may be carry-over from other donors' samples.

The CDR3 sequence is CASSQDLRGHEQFF. CDR3 DNA sequence: TGTGCCAGCAGCCAAGACCTTCGAGGGCATGAGCAGTTCTTC. The V gene is TRBV4-2, the J gene TRBJ2-1, with D maybe TRBD2 (5 bases). The CDR3 sequence is 14 residues long. V was trimmed by 0 bases and J by 8 bases, leaving 11 bases between them. Looked up from germline, CDR1 is LGHNA and CDR2 is YNFKEQ.

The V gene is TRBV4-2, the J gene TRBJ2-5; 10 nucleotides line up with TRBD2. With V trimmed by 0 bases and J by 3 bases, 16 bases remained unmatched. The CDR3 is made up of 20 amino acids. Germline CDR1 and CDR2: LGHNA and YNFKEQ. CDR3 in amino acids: CASSQDLGGASGGAKETQYF. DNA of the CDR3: TGTGCCAGCAGCCAAGATTTGGGTGGGGCTAGCGGGGGAGCCAAAGAGACCCAGTACTTC.